The 25 T cell receptor beta chains below come from one sample, sequenced in a study of cytomegalovirus exposure and HLA in healthy donors. The PCR employed 60 Vbeta primers together with 13 Jbeta primers. Sequenced by immunoSEQ multiplex PCR; TCRdb stores in-frame clones only, minus some. The data hold more than 150,000 clones, with 84% observed a single time. Material: PBMCs. These receptors were obtained from a boy between 2 and 10 years old in good health and CMV-seronegative.

The V call is TRBV5-4, the J call TRBJ2-5, with 11 bases lining up with TRBD1. The J call is uncertain, as TRBJ2-7 better fits the DNA end. This CDR3 comprises 15 residues. Germline CDR1 is SGHNT and CDR2 is YYREEE (reference sequence). CDR3 in amino acids: CASSYTGQGAYEQYF. CDR3 nucleotides: TGTGCCAGCAGCTACACCGGACAGGGGGCGTACGAGCAGTACTTC.

The chain couples TRBV5-6 to TRBJ1-1, with TRBD1 identical over 8 bases. The V segment lost 2 bases and the J segment 6 bases; nucleotides outside the gene matches: 9. Germline CDR1 and CDR2: SGHDT and YYEEEE. The CDR3 consists of 15 residues. As DNA, the CDR3 is TGTGCCAGCAGCTTTGTTGACAGGGGATTTTCTGAAGCTTTCTTT. The encoded protein is CASSFVDRGFSEAFF. The full variable domain, with the rest looked up from reference TRBV5-6 and TRBJ1-1, is DAGVTQSPTHLIKTRGQQVTLRCSPKSGHDTVSWYQQALGQGPQFIFQYYEEEERQRGNFPDRFSGHQFPNYSSELNVNALLLGDSALYLCASSFVDRGFSEAFFGQGTRLTVV.

A single count supports this clone. No conserved phenylalanine or tryptophan is present at the end of the CDR3, so a read error is the likely explanation. The limits of the CDR3 on the DNA are not certain, so only TCRdb's listed CDR3 is given. The V gene is TRBV28, the J gene TRBJ2-3; TRBD1 is taken as the D call from the table, unchecked against the DNA. The germline V gene has CDR1 MDHEN and CDR2 SYDVKM. The CDR3 length equals 13 residues, ends included. CDR3 loop: CASSPGGSRYIVS.

Only one count was recorded for this clone. CDR3 nucleotide sequence: TGTGCCAGCAGCGCGGGAGGGACTCCATCCTACAATGAGCAGTTCTTC. The encoded protein is CASSAGGTPSYNEQFF. The rearrangement links TRBV9 to TRBJ2-1; 8 bases map to TRBD2. Germline-derived CDR1 and CDR2 are SGDLS and YYNGEE. The junction had 6 bases not matched to a gene; V was cut back by 3 bases and J by 1 base. The CDR3 covers 16 residues.

This clone was seen a few times. The rearrangement joins TRBV10-1 to TRBJ1-5; TRBD1 agrees at 8 bases. Trimming at V came to 2 bases and at J to 4 bases, leaving 4 bases not matched to a gene. Germline V gene lookup returns CDR1 WNHNN and CDR2 SYGVQD (reference sequence). The CDR3 spans 15 residues. The CDR3 DNA reads TGCGCCAGCAGTGAGGCACAGGGGGATAATCAGCCCCAGCATTTT. It codes for CASSEAQGDNQPQHF.

The chain employs TRBV5-4 and TRBJ1-2, with D perhaps TRBD1 (6 bases). The ends were cut back, 4 bases at V and 3 bases at J, with 16 bases in the middle. Germline V CDR1 and CDR2: SGHNT, YYREEE (reference sequence). The CDR3 is 15 amino acids. The chain's CDR3 is CASSTRGRGDYGYTF. The CDR3 DNA reads TGTGCCAGCAGCACCCGCGGCAGGGGAGACTATGGCTACACCTTC. The complete variable domain, with remaining parts taken from reference TRBV5-4 and TRBJ1-2, reads ETGVTQSPTHLIKTRGQQVTLRCSSQSGHNTVSWYQQALGQGPQFIFQYYREEENGRGNFPPRFSGLQFPNYSSELNVNALELDDSALYLCASSTRGRGDYGYTFGSGTRLTVV.

This rearrangement joins TRBV7-9 to TRBJ2-5, with 15 bases matching TRBD2. CDR3 length: 17 amino acids. CDR1 is SEHNR and CDR2 is FQNEAQ in the germline V gene (reference sequence). Trimming took 3 bases from V and 5 from J; bases not matched to a gene: 7. The CDR3 coding sequence is TGTGCCAGCAGCTTCCGGACTAGCGGGAGGGCCTGGGAGACCCAGTACTTC. It encodes CASSFRTSGRAWETQYF. Looking up the rest from reference TRBV7-9 and TRBJ2-5 gives the full variable domain: DTGVSQNPRHKITKRGQNVTFRCDPISEHNRLYWYRQTLGQGPEFLTYFQNEAQLEKSRLLSDRFSAERPKGSFSTLEIQRTEQGDSAMYLCASSFRTSGRAWETQYFGPGTRLLVL.

The chain carries TRBV5-1 and TRBJ2-2; possibly TRBD2 for D (5 bases). Trimming took 0 bases from V and 3 from J, leaving 9 bases between them. The CDR3 covers 15 residues. From germline, CDR1 is SGHRS and CDR2 YFSETQ. CDR3 protein: CASSLEADYTGELFF. CDR3 DNA sequence: TGCGCCAGCAGCTTGGAGGCGGACTACACCGGGGAGCTGTTTTTT. The full variable domain, completed using reference TRBV5-1 and TRBJ2-2, is KAGVTQTPRYLIKTRGQQVTLSCSPISGHRSVSWYQQTPGQGLQFLFEYFSETQRNKGNFPGRFSGRQFSNSRSEMNVSTLELGDSALYLCASSLEADYTGELFFGEGSRLTVL.

J is TRBJ2-1 and V is TRBV19; 7 bases agree with TRBD1. The germline gives CDR1 LNHDA, CDR2 SQIVND (reference sequence). This CDR3 has 15 residues. V lost 7 bases to trimming and J lost 7 bases; unmatched junction nucleotides: 13. CDR3 in DNA: TGTGCCAGTATATCCGACAGGGAAGGGTTTAATGAGCAGTTCTTC. Translated: CASISDREGFNEQFF.

The chain is built from TRBV10-3 and TRBJ2-7, with TRBD1 matching 7 bases. The J segment lost 2 bases and the V segment lost 2 bases, leaving 3 bases of the junction unmatched. CDR3 size: 14 residues. From germline, CDR1 is ENHRY and CDR2 SYGVKD. The CDR3 nucleotides are TGTGCCATCAGTGAGACAGGGGCCACCTACGAGCAGTACTTC. This encodes CAISETGATYEQYF.

V is TRBV10-3 and J is TRBJ2-7; no clear D gene. Germline assignment: CDR1 ENHRY and CDR2 SYGVKD. The CDR3 sequence is 12 residues long. V lost 4 bases and J lost 1, with 5 bases in between. CDR3 residues: CAISGSSYEQYF. CDR3 nucleotides: TGTGCCATCAGTGGTAGTTCCTACGAGCAGTACTTC.

This sequence joins TRBV5-1 and TRBJ2-7; 9 positions match TRBD2. The germline gives CDR1 SGHRS, CDR2 YFSETQ. V trimming: 4 bases; J trimming: 6 bases; junction bases outside the gene matches: 14. This CDR3 comprises 16 residues. The chain's CDR3 is CASSPDLGSGSGEQYF. The CDR3 coding sequence is TGCGCCAGCAGCCCCGACTTGGGTAGCGGGAGTGGCGAGCAGTACTTC.

In its sample, this clone was seen a few times. This chain connects TRBV5-1 to TRBJ2-1, with 14 positions matching TRBD2. With 4 bases clipped from V and 5 bases from J, the junction kept 11 bases outside the gene matches. The CDR3 consists of 18 residues. The germline V gene has CDR1 SGHRS and CDR2 YFSETQ. The CDR3, as DNA: TGCGCCAGCAGCCCACAAGGACTAGCGGGAGGAGGGAACAATGAGCAGTTCTTC. Its protein is CASSPQGLAGGGNNEQFF.

The chain recombines TRBV11-2 with TRBJ1-2; D is undetermined. Germline CDR1 reads SGHAT; CDR2 reads FQNNGV. CDR3 length equals 14 residues. V lost 4 bases and J lost 7, with 16 bases in between. The CDR3 DNA sequence: TGTGCCAGCAGCTCCGTGGGCCTTGCCGCTGGCTACACCTTC. Translating gives CASSSVGLAAGYTF. The full variable domain, with the rest looked up from reference TRBV11-2 and TRBJ1-2, is EAGVAQSPRYKIIEKRQSVAFWCNPISGHATLYWYQQILGQGPKLLIQFQNNGVVDDSQLPKDRFSAERLKGVDSTLKIQPAKLEDSAVYLCASSSVGLAAGYTFGSGTRLTVV.

The chain carries TRBV7-9 and TRBJ2-2; D is possibly TRBD1 (6 bases). Germline V CDR1 and CDR2: SEHNR, FQNEAQ (reference sequence). The length of the CDR3 is 14 residues. The ends were cut back, 3 bases at V and 1 base at J, with 6 bases in the middle. The CDR3 nucleotides read TGTGCCAGCAGCTTGGGACAGAACACCGGGGAGCTGTTTTTT. It yields the protein CASSLGQNTGELFF.

The chain couples TRBV10-1 to TRBJ2-1; 9 nucleotides align to TRBD2. The germline CDR1 and CDR2 sequences are WNHNN and SYGVQD (reference sequence). J lost 0 bases, V lost 3 bases, and 6 bases had no gene match. The CDR3 length is 17 residues. In DNA, the CDR3 is TGCGCCAGCAGTGACGGGCGGGAGGGCTACTCCTACAATGAGCAGTTCTTC. The encoded protein is CASSDGREGYSYNEQFF.

As DNA, the CDR3 is TGTGCCAGCAGCCAAACCGACACCCAGCAGTACTTC. Its translation is CASSQTDTQQYF. The J gene is TRBJ2-7, the V gene TRBV6-5; no firm D call. V lost 6 bases, J lost 8 bases, and 14 bases lay in between. The CDR3 is 12 amino acids. Looked up from germline, CDR1 is MNHEY and CDR2 is SVGAGI.

The rearrangement links TRBV4-2 to TRBJ2-3, with 10 bases aligning to TRBD1. Germline loops: CDR1 LGHNA, CDR2 YNFKEQ. This CDR3 spans 17 amino acids. The junction had 4 bases not matched to a gene; V was cut back by 1 base and J by 0 bases. This CDR3 reads CASSQGGQGPSTDTQYF. In nucleotides, the CDR3 is TGTGCCAGCAGCCAAGGGGGACAGGGGCCGAGCACAGATACGCAGTATTTT.

This sequence joins TRBV27 and TRBJ2-2; 13 bases are a match to TRBD2. Germline V lookup: CDR1 MNHEY, CDR2 SMNVEV (reference sequence). Unmatched junction bases numbered 8, after V lost 5 bases and J lost 5 bases. The CDR3 is 17 amino acids. The CDR3 region has the DNA TGTGCCAGCAGTCCCGGACTAGCGGGAGTGGAAACCGGGGAGCTGTTTTTT. This codes for CASSPGLAGVETGELFF.

V gene TRBV5-1 combines with J gene TRBJ2-1; tentatively, D is TRBD2 (6 bases). V was trimmed by 0 bases and J by 5 bases, leaving 9 bases between them. Germline assignment: CDR1 SGHRS and CDR2 YFSETQ. This CDR3 has 14 amino acids. The CDR3 spells CASSLGTTNNEQFF. The DNA of the CDR3 is TGCGCCAGCAGCTTGGGGACTACTAACAATGAGCAGTTCTTC.

V is TRBV28 and J is TRBJ1-6; D is unresolved. Germline V lookup: CDR1 MDHEN, CDR2 SYDVKM. The CDR3 is 12 residues long. V lost 2 bases to trimming and J lost 9 bases, with 5 bases between them. DNA of the CDR3: TGTGCCAGCAGTTTAACAGCTTCACCCCTCCACTTT. Translated: CASSLTASPLHF.

This chain uses TRBV6-1 with TRBJ1-1; 11 nucleotides line up with TRBD1. The germline V gene has CDR1 MNHNS and CDR2 SASEGT. V dropped 4 bases and J dropped 5; count of bases not matched to a gene: 9. The CDR3 totals 16 residues. The CDR3 sequence is CASSGTGGAGGTEAFF. DNA of the CDR3: TGTGCCAGCAGTGGGACAGGGGGCGCGGGTGGGACTGAAGCTTTCTTT.

V usage is TRBV5-5 and J usage is TRBJ1-1; TRBD1 is a possible D gene (5 bases). The CDR3 runs to 11 residues. Trimming stripped 4 bases from V and 10 bases from J, with 11 bases between. Germline-derived CDR1 and CDR2 are SGHKS and YYEKEE (reference sequence). CDR3 in DNA: TGTGCCAGCAGCGCCAGGGAAGGAGCTTTCTTT. This gives the protein CASSAREGAFF.

This clone was picked up a small number of times. The genes are TRBV10-3 and TRBJ1-1, with 9 bases lining up with TRBD1. The length of the CDR3 is 14 residues. V lost 3 bases to trimming and J lost 6 bases; unmatched junction nucleotides: 5. Germline CDR1 is ENHRY and CDR2 is SYGVKD. The CDR3 region is CAISDPDRGAEAFF. Written as DNA, the CDR3 is TGTGCCATCAGTGACCCGGACAGGGGAGCTGAAGCTTTCTTT.

V usage is TRBV10-3 and J usage is TRBJ1-6; D is undetermined. CDR1 and CDR2 from the germline V gene are ENHRY and SYGVKD. The CDR3 contains 13 residues. Trimming shortened V by 1 base and J by 9 bases, and 7 bases separated the two germline ends. The CDR3 nucleotides are TGTGCCATCAGTGAGTGGGAGGGTTCACCCCTCCACTTT. Amino acid sequence: CAISEWEGSPLHF.